Given below is one TCR beta chain in context. V lost 0 bases and J 4 bases, leaving 10 bases between the germline ends. This CDR3 is 16 amino acids long. The germline CDR1 and CDR2 sequences are MGHRA and YSYEKL. The entry originates in a study of blood T cell repertoires in COVID-19. Study-wide context: Collection of acute and convalescent COVID-19 samples took place in the United States, Italy and Spain.

Data came from immunoSEQ multiplex PCR; TCRdb stores just in-frame clones and leaves some out. The table has under 200,000 clones, about 86% seen once. Followed over time, Seattle patients had been enrolled while infection was active. The chain couples TRBV4-1 to TRBJ2-6; D remains unclear. This clonotype was obtained from an older woman with COVID-19, enrolled during active disease. Sequencing was carried out using peripheral blood. CDR3: CASSQELVRGANVLTF. In DNA, the CDR3 is TGCGCCAGCAGCCAAGAATTGGTGAGGGGGGCCAACGTCCTGACTTTC.